The rows below give T cell receptor beta chains drawn from one sample of a study of shared clonotypes between healthy human individuals. Generated by immunoSEQ multiplex PCR, the TCRdb table keeps only in-frame clones and is missing some. The top ten clones hold about 0.34% of a sample with 2 million to 3 million clones, approximately 93% of them seen once. The specimen sequenced was naive CD4+ T cells from PBMCs. These receptors originate from a man aged 18-30 years in good health. Some clones in this sample may be carry-over from other donors' samples. Both conserved end residues are part of each CDR3. The D gene is left open where the match is weak. Clone size is stated in some rows and not others, as once, few, many or a class when expanded.

cdr3_length d_call clone_size j_call v_call cdr3_aa cdr3_nt
14 NA NA TRBJ2-7 TRBV28 CASSLPGSLSEQYF TGTGCCAGCAGTTTGCCTGGGAGTCTCTCCGAGCAGTACTTC
15 NA NA TRBJ2-1 TRBV27 CASSLGVPSYNEQFF TGTGCCAGCAGTTTAGGGGTCCCCTCCTACAATGAGCAGTTCTTC
11 NA NA TRBJ2-1 TRBV20-1 CSARALNEQFF TGCAGTGCCAGGGCACTTAATGAGCAGTTCTTC
15 TRBD1 NA TRBJ1-3 TRBV14 CASSQAGTGGNTIYF TGTGCCAGCAGCCAAGCCGGGACAGGAGGAAACACCATATATTTT
13 NA NA TRBJ2-5 TRBV7-2 CASSRTPQETQYF TGTGCCAGCAGCCGAACCCCTCAAGAGACCCAGTACTTC
14 NA NA TRBJ1-4 TRBV19 CASRGPEANEKLFF TGTGCCAGTAGGGGCCCCGAGGCTAATGAAAAACTGTTTTTT
16 TRBD2 NA TRBJ2-7 TRBV19 CASSRLAGIGLTEQYF TGTGCCAGTAGTAGACTAGCGGGAATCGGCCTTACCGAGCAGTACTTC
16 TRBD1 NA TRBJ2-2 TRBV11-3 CASSRDRGLATGELFF TGTGCCAGCAGCAGGGACAGGGGGCTCGCCACCGGGGAGCTGTTTTTT
13 TRBD2 NA TRBJ2-7 TRBV29-1 CSVAGLAGVWQYF TGCAGCGTGGCGGGACTAGCGGGAGTCTGGCAGTACTTC
16 NA NA TRBJ2-3 TRBV7-8 CASSEGLGTTGDTQYF TGTGCCAGCAGCGAGGGTCTCGGGACAACTGGAGATACGCAGTATTTT
13 NA NA TRBJ1-1 TRBV7-2 CASSLSRAAEAFF TGTGCCAGCAGCTTAAGTCGGGCAGCCGAAGCTTTCTTT
15 NA once TRBJ2-6 TRBV5-1 CASSFGTSGANVLTF TGCGCCAGCAGCTTCGGGACGTCTGGGGCCAACGTCCTGACTTTC
14 TRBD1 NA TRBJ2-5 TRBV18 CASSQGQGGETQYF TGTGCCAGCTCACAAGGACAGGGCGGGGAGACCCAGTACTTC
15 NA NA TRBJ1-4 TRBV6-5 CASSLNRAVGEKLFF TGTGCCAGCAGTTTAAACAGGGCGGTGGGAGAAAAACTGTTTTTT
10 NA NA TRBJ1-2 TRBV19 CASRGDGYTF TGTGCCAGTAGGGGTGATGGCTACACCTTC
15 TRBD2 once TRBJ2-5 TRBV14 CASSPLLAGEETQYF TGTGCCAGCAGCCCCCTTTTGGCGGGAGAAGAGACCCAGTACTTC
14 TRBD2 NA TRBJ2-3 TRBV5-5 CASSPIAGADTQYF TGTGCCAGCAGCCCCATAGCGGGGGCAGATACGCAGTATTTT
17 NA NA TRBJ1-4 TRBV18 CASSPGTDRGTNEKLFF TGTGCCAGCTCACCCGGGACCGACCGGGGAACTAATGAAAAACTGTTTTTT
15 NA NA TRBJ1-6 TRBV5-1 CASSLGGIDNSPLHF TGCGCCAGCAGCTTGGGGGGAATAGATAATTCACCCCTCCACTTT
12 NA NA TRBJ1-2 TRBV28 CASTVFGYGYTF TGTGCCAGTACGGTATTCGGCTATGGCTACACCTTC
13 NA NA TRBJ1-1 TRBV7-3 CASSFNGEAEAFF TGTGCCAGCAGCTTCAACGGGGAGGCTGAAGCTTTCTTT
16 NA NA TRBJ2-2 TRBV28 CASTPTGGQDTGELFF TGTGCCAGCACCCCGACCGGGGGGCAGGACACCGGGGAGCTGTTTTTT
13 NA NA TRBJ1-1 TRBV15 CATSLLVDNEAFF TGTGCCACCAGTCTCTTGGTGGACAATGAAGCTTTCTTT
14 NA NA TRBJ2-7 TRBV27 CASSSYPGAYEQYF TGTGCCAGCAGTTCCTACCCAGGGGCCTACGAGCAGTACTTC
20 NA NA TRBJ1-5 TRBV5-1 CASSLLGDGSNSEGNQPQHF TGCGCCAGCAGCTTGTTAGGCGACGGATCTAACAGTGAGGGCAATCAGCCCCAGCATTTT
14 NA NA TRBJ1-4 TRBV5-1 CASSSTRQGEKLFF TGCGCCAGCAGCTCGACAAGGCAAGGAGAAAAACTGTTTTTT
14 NA NA TRBJ2-1 TRBV5-1 CASSLRQGYNEQFF TGCGCCAGCAGCTTGCGCCAGGGTTACAATGAGCAGTTCTTC
14 NA NA TRBJ1-2 TRBV7-2 CASSFSQGGYGYTF TGTGCCAGCAGCTTTAGCCAGGGCGGCTATGGCTACACCTTC
12 NA NA TRBJ2-3 TRBV5-1 CASSLGLDTQYF TGCGCCAGCAGCCTAGGGCTAGATACGCAGTATTTT
15 NA NA TRBJ1-5 TRBV5-1 CASSLENPFNQPQHF TGCGCCAGCAGCTTGGAAAACCCCTTTAATCAGCCCCAGCATTTT
15 NA NA TRBJ2-6 TRBV7-2 CASSFSSGKANVLTF TGTGCCAGCAGCTTTTCATCAGGAAAAGCCAACGTCCTGACTTTC
12 NA NA TRBJ2-2 TRBV10-1 CASSEHTGELFF TGCGCCAGCAGTGAGCACACCGGGGAGCTGTTTTTT
13 TRBD1 NA TRBJ1-6 TRBV30 CAWSSDRAPGPHF TGTGCCTGGAGCTCAGACAGGGCCCCTGGCCCCCACTTT
15 NA NA TRBJ1-5 TRBV18 CASSPGDGPHQPQHF TGTGCCAGCTCACCAGGAGACGGCCCCCATCAGCCCCAGCATTTT
16 TRBD1 NA TRBJ2-7 TRBV15 CATSNAGGRGNYEQYF TGTGCCACCTCGAACGCAGGGGGCAGGGGAAACTACGAGCAGTACTTC
15 TRBD1 NA TRBJ2-2 TRBV16 CASSPQGANTGELFF TGTGCCAGCAGCCCCCAGGGGGCCAACACCGGGGAGCTGTTTTTT
13 TRBD1 NA TRBJ1-2 TRBV5-1 CASSEQGGYGYTF TGCGCCAGCAGCGAACAGGGGGGGTATGGCTACACCTTC
14 NA NA TRBJ2-3 TRBV29-1 CSVGVGSHGDTQYF TGCAGCGTTGGGGTCGGAAGCCATGGGGATACGCAGTATTTT
16 TRBD1 NA TRBJ2-2 TRBV7-9 CASRAGTGVGTGELFF TGTGCCAGCAGGGCCGGGACAGGGGTAGGCACCGGGGAGCTGTTTTTT
15 TRBD1 NA TRBJ1-4 TRBV15 CATSRQGVANEKLFF TGTGCCACCAGCAGACAGGGGGTGGCTAATGAAAAACTGTTTTTT
13 NA NA TRBJ1-5 TRBV6-5 CASSSRGTQPQHF TGTGCCAGCAGTAGCAGGGGCACTCAGCCCCAGCATTTT
15 TRBD1 NA TRBJ2-7 TRBV4-3 CASSQPRDRDGEQYF TGCGCCAGCAGCCAGCCCCGGGACAGGGACGGCGAGCAGTACTTC
15 NA NA TRBJ1-1 TRBV5-4 CASSPGGQPNTEAFF TGTGCCAGCAGCCCGGGGGGGCAGCCAAACACTGAAGCTTTCTTT
15 TRBD1 NA TRBJ1-2 TRBV6-6 CASRIRQGPGDGYTF TGTGCCAGCAGGATAAGACAGGGCCCCGGGGATGGCTACACCTTC
15 NA NA TRBJ1-6 TRBV6-5 CASRQGSSYNSPLHF TGTGCCAGCAGGCAGGGGAGCTCCTATAATTCACCCCTCCACTTT
16 TRBD2 NA TRBJ2-3 TRBV9 CASSVDSGRNTDTQYF TGTGCCAGCAGCGTAGACAGCGGGAGGAACACAGATACGCAGTATTTT
14 NA NA TRBJ2-7 TRBV4-3 CASSQGGPSYEQYF TGCGCCAGCAGCCAAGGGGGCCCATCCTACGAGCAGTACTTC
15 TRBD2 NA TRBJ2-5 TRBV19 CASSIVVGRGETQYF TGTGCCAGTAGTATTGTAGTCGGGAGGGGGGAGACCCAGTACTTC
17 TRBD2 NA TRBJ2-1 TRBV6-1 CASSEDWSSGRNNEQFF TGTGCCAGCAGTGAAGATTGGTCTAGCGGGAGAAACAATGAGCAGTTCTTC
16 NA NA TRBJ2-1 TRBV4-1 CASSQDRERGGNEQFF TGCGCCAGCAGCCAAGATAGAGAAAGAGGGGGCAATGAGCAGTTCTTC
17 NA NA TRBJ1-3 TRBV11-2 CASSLDGVTGTGNTIYF TGTGCCAGCAGCTTAGATGGTGTGACAGGCACAGGAAACACCATATATTTT
15 NA NA TRBJ1-1 TRBV18 CASSPGADRNTEAFF TGTGCCAGCTCACCAGGGGCAGATCGAAACACTGAAGCTTTCTTT
12 NA NA TRBJ2-7 TRBV5-1 CASSISSYEQYF TGCGCCAGCAGCATATCGAGCTACGAGCAGTACTTC
14 TRBD2 NA TRBJ2-3 TRBV5-4 CAGRIAGGRDTQYF TGTGCCGGACGAATAGCGGGAGGCAGAGATACGCAGTATTTT
14 NA NA TRBJ1-1 TRBV28 CASSLGPRRREAFF TGTGCCAGCAGTTTAGGGCCCAGAAGACGCGAAGCTTTCTTT
17 NA NA TRBJ2-1 TRBV29-1 CSVEDPQTGPIGNEQFF TGCAGCGTTGAAGATCCCCAGACGGGACCCATCGGCAATGAGCAGTTCTTC
15 TRBD2 NA TRBJ2-7 TRBV11-2 CASSPSGTNTYEQYF TGTGCCAGCAGCCCTAGCGGGACTAATACCTACGAGCAGTACTTC